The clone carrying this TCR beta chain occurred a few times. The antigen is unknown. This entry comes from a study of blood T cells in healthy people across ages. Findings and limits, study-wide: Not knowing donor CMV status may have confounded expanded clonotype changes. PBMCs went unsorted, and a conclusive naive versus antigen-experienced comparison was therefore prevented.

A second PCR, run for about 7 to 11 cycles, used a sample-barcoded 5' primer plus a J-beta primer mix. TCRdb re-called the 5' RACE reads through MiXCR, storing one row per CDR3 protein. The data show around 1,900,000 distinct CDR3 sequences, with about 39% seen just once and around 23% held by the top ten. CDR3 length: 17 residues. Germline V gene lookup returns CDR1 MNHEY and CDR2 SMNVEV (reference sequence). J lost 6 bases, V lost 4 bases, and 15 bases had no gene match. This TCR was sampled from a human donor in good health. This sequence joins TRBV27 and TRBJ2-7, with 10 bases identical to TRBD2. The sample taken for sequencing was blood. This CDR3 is CASSSRQPGLAYGEQYF. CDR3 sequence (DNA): TGTGCCAGCAGTTCCCGTCAACCGGGACTAGCGTATGGCGAGCAGTACTTC.